This T cell receptor beta chain emerged from a study of cytomegalovirus exposure and HLA in healthy donors. Study-wide points: As a later analysis revealed, most CMV-associated TCR beta chains appeared HLA-restricted.

Although they were nominally healthy when sampled, donors likely had unrecorded immune exposures. Concerning this clone: What it binds is not known.

The PCR used 60 Vbeta and 13 Jbeta primers. Clones were sequenced by immunoSEQ multiplex PCR, and TCRdb holds only the in-frame ones, with some missing. The sample consists of some 150,000 clones, 70% to 90% of them appearing once. The specimen sequenced was PBMCs. The receptor comes from a woman younger than 35 in good health and CMV-seronegative.

DNA of the CDR3: TGTGCCAGTAGAACCCGGGCTACAGGGGCAACTAATGAAAAACTGTTTTTT. It is translated as CASRTRATGATNEKLFF. The V call is TRBV19, the J call TRBJ1-4; the match to TRBD1 covers 7 bases. The germline CDR1 and CDR2 sequences are LNHDA and SQIVND (reference sequence). The CDR3 totals 17 residues. V gave up 6 bases and J gave up 0 bases; unmatched junction bases: 10.